These 19 T cell receptor beta chains originate from one sample sequenced in a study of blood T cell repertoires in COVID-19 (dated by TCRdb to 2018 to 2021). The method was the immunoSEQ multiplex PCR assay. TCRdb re-hosts the immuneACCESS table, in-frame sequences only. Its copies lack some clones; in the studies checked, an unresolved V gene accounts for under half of them, and the cause for the rest is not known. This sample holds under 400,000 clones; approximately 88% were observed only once. The ten most abundant clones make up 1.5% to 2% of the sample. The specimen sequenced was peripheral blood. These receptors originate from a woman between 25 and 40 years old with COVID-19, enrolled during active disease.

This chain connects TRBV28 to TRBJ1-1, with D possibly TRBD1 on 6 matching bases. The germline CDR1 and CDR2 sequences are MDHEN and SYDVKM. Trimming took off 2 bases at V and 11 bases at J, with 15 bases between the two ends. CDR3 size: 13 residues. The CDR3 nucleotides read TGTGCCAGCAGTTTAAGGGTTGAGAGGGGGGCTTTCTTT. This encodes CASSLRVERGAFF.

The chain employs TRBV7-3 and TRBJ2-2, with D possibly being TRBD1 (5 bases). Germline CDR1 reads SGHTA; CDR2 reads FQGTGA. This CDR3 is 13 amino acids long. V was clipped by 7 bases and J by 7 bases, with 13 bases between them. This CDR3 is CASNKGLGGELFF. In DNA, the CDR3 is TGTGCCAGCAACAAGGGGCTAGGCGGGGAGCTGTTTTTT.

The chain couples TRBV6-5 to TRBJ1-2; no clear D. The germline CDR1 and CDR2 sequences are MNHEY and SVGAGI. V was cut by 7 bases and J by 4 bases, with 16 bases left in between. This CDR3 has 14 residues. CDR3 sequence reads: CASTRSHGSYGYTF. In nucleotides, the CDR3 is TGTGCCAGCACCCGCTCCCACGGGTCCTATGGCTACACCTTC.

The chain recombines TRBV19 with TRBJ1-2; 10 bases match TRBD1. Germline V gene sequence: CDR1 LNHDA, CDR2 SQIVND (reference sequence). The CDR3 extends over 16 amino acids. Trimming cost V 3 bases and J 8 bases; bases outside gene matches: 12. The CDR3 spells CASSILMTGGVKGYTF. In DNA, the CDR3 is TGTGCCAGTAGTATTCTAATGACAGGGGGCGTTAAGGGCTACACCTTC.

The chain joins TRBV12-5 to TRBJ1-2; no reliable D call. V dropped 5 bases and J dropped 8 bases, with 18 bases sitting between them. The CDR3 loop spans 14 amino acids. The V gene's germline CDR1 is LGHNT and CDR2 FRNRAP. The CDR3 is CASGPNTHPGGYTF. The CDR3 DNA follows: TGTGCTAGTGGTCCTAATACCCACCCAGGAGGCTACACCTTC.

The rearrangement uses TRBV18 and TRBJ1-2; 8 nucleotides match TRBD1. This CDR3 spans 16 amino acids. After removal of 6 bases from V and 3 bases from J, the junction contained 12 bases not matched to a gene. Germline loops: CDR1 KGHSH, CDR2 LQKENI. For the CDR3, the DNA is TGTGCCAGCTCCACACTGGGCAGGGGGCGAGACTATGGCTACACCTTC. This encodes CASSTLGRGRDYGYTF. Using reference TRBV18 and TRBJ1-2 for the parts outside the CDR3, the full variable domain is NAGVMQNPRHLVRRRGQEARLRCSPMKGHSHVYWYRQLPEEGLKFMVYLQKENIIDESGMPKERFSAEFPKEGPSILRIQQVVRGDSAAYFCASSTLGRGRDYGYTFGSGTRLTVV.

To note about this clone: Other DNA variants within this sample encode the same CDR3. This chain connects TRBV6-5 to TRBJ1-2; no definite D call. Germline CDR1 MNHEY, CDR2 SVGAGI. V was shortened by 7 bases and J by 0 bases, with 9 bases between the two germline ends. CDR3 size: 13 residues. The CDR3 region has the DNA TGTGCCAGCACCGAGGGTCCTAACTATGGCTACACCTTC. Translated: CASTEGPNYGYTF.

The chain is built from TRBV28 and TRBJ2-1; the D gene is possibly TRBD1 (7 bases). The CDR3 contains 13 residues. The germline gives CDR1 MDHEN, CDR2 SYDVKM. The ends were cut back, 6 bases at V and 8 bases at J, with 14 bases in the middle. The CDR3 spells CASSQGGRDEQFF. The DNA of the CDR3 is TGTGCCAGCAGCCAGGGGGGCCGCGATGAGCAGTTCTTC.

The chain links TRBV7-9 to TRBJ2-7; 9 bases are shared with TRBD2. V lost 0 bases and J lost 3; bases outside the gene matches: 3. CDR3 length: 15 residues. Germline V CDR1 and CDR2: SEHNR, FQNEAQ (reference sequence). CDR3 DNA: TGTGCCAGCAGCTTAGCGCGGGGGGGCATCTACGAGCAGTACTTC. Translated, it gives CASSLARGGIYEQYF.

The chain carries TRBV10-3 and TRBJ2-7; weak D call: TRBD1 (5 bases). Per germline, CDR1 ENHRY and CDR2 SYGVKD. This CDR3 region has 11 residues. CDR3 loop: CTQGWSYEQYF. CDR3 in DNA: TGTACCCAGGGCTGGTCCTACGAGCAGTACTTC.

The chain is built from TRBV2 and TRBJ1-2; TRBD1 matches 7 bases. The germline V gene encodes CDR1 SNHLY and CDR2 FYNNEI. The CDR3 totals 13 residues. V dropped 5 bases and J dropped 5; count of bases not matched to a gene: 5. CDR3 nucleotide sequence: TGTGCCAGCAGTCCCGGGACAGCTTATGGCTACACCTTC. It yields the protein CASSPGTAYGYTF.

This clone appeared a single time. The chain employs TRBV19 and TRBJ2-5; perhaps TRBD2 as D (6 bases). Looked up from germline, CDR1 is LNHDA and CDR2 is SQIVND (reference sequence). This CDR3 has 13 residues. The ends were cut back, 10 bases at V and 7 bases at J, with 19 bases in the middle. In DNA, the CDR3 is TGTGCCACTAGCCGGGACTTAGGACGGACCCAGTACTTC. This encodes CATSRDLGRTQYF. Variable domain in full (rest from reference TRBV19 and TRBJ2-5): DGGITQSPKYLFRKEGQNVTLSCEQNLNHDAMYWYRQDPGQGLRLIYYSQIVNDFQKGDIAEGYSVSREKKESFPLTVTSAQKNPTAFYLCATSRDLGRTQYFGPGTRLLVL.

The V and J genes are TRBV6-5 and TRBJ1-2; D gene ambiguous. Trimming removed 0 bases from V and 4 bases from J, with 9 bases in between. Germline CDR1 and CDR2: MNHEY and SVGAGI. This CDR3 contains 14 residues. The CDR3 loop is CASSYSFGSYGYTF. For the CDR3, the DNA is TGTGCCAGCAGTTACTCCTTCGGGTCCTATGGCTACACCTTC.

J is TRBJ2-2 and V is TRBV7-8, with D maybe TRBD1 (6 bases). There are 16 residues in the CDR3. Trimming stripped 5 bases from V and 0 bases from J, with 13 bases between. Germline V gene lookup returns CDR1 SGHVS and CDR2 FQNEAQ. The CDR3 here is CASSNGTLTNTGELFF. CDR3 DNA: TGTGCCAGCAGCAACGGGACACTCACGAACACCGGGGAGCTGTTTTTT.

This chain joins TRBV7-2 and TRBJ2-2; TRBD2 agrees at 8 bases. Germline CDR1 SGHTA, CDR2 FQGNSA. CDR3 length: 13 residues. Losses at the gene ends were 3 bases for V and 6 bases for J; bases not matched to a gene: 0. The CDR3 nucleotides read TGTGCCAGCAGCTTTAGCGGGGCCGGGGAGCTGTTTTTT. Its translation: CASSFSGAGELFF.

The sample holds a few counts of this clone. The rearrangement links TRBV5-6 to TRBJ2-5; 7 bases are a match to TRBD1. V dropped 4 bases and J dropped 4; count of bases not matched to a gene: 10. CDR3 size: 15 residues. CDR1 and CDR2 from the germline V gene are SGHDT and YYEEEE. The CDR3 here is CASSTWTGLGETQYF. Written as DNA, the CDR3 is TGTGCCAGCAGCACCTGGACAGGTCTTGGAGAGACCCAGTACTTC.

The chain links TRBV5-4 to TRBJ1-1; D unresolved. Germline loops: CDR1 SGHNT, CDR2 YYREEE (reference sequence). CDR3 length: 14 residues. The germline V and J ends were trimmed by 4 bases and 5 bases, with 15 bases remaining between them. DNA for the CDR3: TGTGCCAGCAGCCCGGTGAGGGAAGGGACTGAAGCTTTCTTT. Translating gives CASSPVREGTEAFF.

The rearrangement links TRBV5-4 to TRBJ1-4; TRBD1 matches 9 bases. V lost 4 bases and J lost 8; bases outside the gene matches: 6. There are 14 residues in the CDR3. Per the germline V gene, CDR1 is SGHNT and CDR2 is YYREEE (reference sequence). For the CDR3, the DNA is TGTGCCAGCAGCCAAACAGGGGGCGAGGAAAAACTGTTTTTT. Amino acids: CASSQTGGEEKLFF.

The chain has TRBV5-5 and TRBJ2-7; the match to TRBD1 covers 11 bases. V was clipped by 4 bases and J by 2 bases; unmatched bases: 8. The CDR3 runs 16 residues. CDR1 and CDR2 (germline): SGHKS, YYEKEE (reference sequence). The CDR3 loop is CASSPPPGQGAYEQYF. As DNA, the CDR3 is TGTGCCAGCAGCCCACCCCCGGGACAGGGGGCCTACGAGCAGTACTTC. The full variable domain, its missing parts supplied by reference TRBV5-5 and TRBJ2-7, is DAGVTQSPTHLIKTRGQQVTLRCSPISGHKSVSWYQQVLGQGPQFIFQYYEKEERGRGNFPDRFSARQFPNYSSELNVNALLLGDSALYLCASSPPPGQGAYEQYFGPGTRLTVT.